The subject of this entry is one TCR beta chain. Its antigen is as yet unknown. Sequencing used immunoSEQ multiplex PCR; TCRdb keeps in-frame clones, though not all of them. The repertoire holds some 19,000 clones, around 80% seen once, with roughly a quarter in the top ten. The germline V gene has CDR1 SGHKS and CDR2 YYEKEE (reference sequence). V dropped 0 bases and J dropped 2 bases, with 5 bases sitting between them. There are 14 residues in the CDR3. Unexposed donor CD4+ T cells date from about 2011-2018, before the COVID-19 pandemic. CD4+ T cells were isolated from the cells after 10 days of culture. Unexposed-donor CD4+ T cells were probed with SARS-CoV-2 S/N and four cold-coronavirus spikes, cells permitting. The record originates from a study of CD4 T cells in relation to SARS-CoV-2 and coronaviruses. Study background: PBMCs were cultured with antigen for about eleven days before TCR beta sequencing. Controls used an HIV-1 Nef peptide pool or no peptide. Study-level results: Each donor contributed either pre-pandemic or post-infection samples, not both.

This rearrangement joins TRBV5-5 to TRBJ2-2; D uncertain. The sequence was obtained from a human donor in good health. Sequences were obtained from CD4+ T cells from PBMCs, cultured in vitro. The CDR3 region is CASSLAVNTGELFF. CDR3 nucleotide sequence: TGTGCCAGCAGCTTGGCAGTAAACACCGGGGAGCTGTTTTTT.